Listed below are T cell receptor beta chains from one sample, sequenced in a study of blood T cell repertoires in COVID-19. Repertoires were generated with immunoSEQ multiplex PCR, while TCRdb's copy carries only in-frame clones and drops some. The table lists about 66,000 clones, roughly 89% of them singletons, with approximately 1.5% in the top ten. Sequenced material: peripheral blood. The receptors were sampled from a man in his sixties with acute or convalescent COVID-19. The CDR3 runs from the conserved cysteine through the conserved F or W. The order of the fields is D gene, J gene, V gene, clone size, CDR3 protein, CDR3 DNA. D genes are given only for firm matches. Expanded clones get a size class; other rows say once, few or many, or leave the size out.

>TRBD2|TRBJ2-1|TRBV5-1|.
CASSDWGGGPDEQFF
TGCGCCAGCAGCGACTGGGGCGGGGGGCCGGATGAGCAGTTCTTC
>TRBD2|TRBJ2-7|TRBV7-8|.
CASSLDMRGLRLNEQYF
TGTGCCAGCAGCTTAGATATGAGGGGACTACGTTTGAACGAGCAGTACTTC
>TRBD1|TRBJ1-3|TRBV7-6|.
CASSLGQGNSGNTIYF
TGTGCCAGCAGCCTGGGACAGGGAAACTCTGGAAACACCATATATTTT
>TRBD1|TRBJ1-5|TRBV5-1|.
CASSLQGGHQPQHF
TGCGCCAGCAGCTTGCAGGGGGGTCATCAGCCCCAGCATTTT
>.|TRBJ2-3|TRBV27|.
CASSFTGSSTDTQYF
TGTGCCAGCAGTTTCACAGGGTCTAGCACAGATACGCAGTATTTT
>TRBD2|TRBJ2-1|TRBV5-1|.
CASSLGPLAGNNEQFF
TGCGCCAGCAGCTTGGGCCCTCTAGCGGGGAACAATGAGCAGTTCTTC
>TRBD1|TRBJ1-5|TRBV19|once
CASSETGGNQPQHF
TGTGCCAGTAGTGAGACAGGGGGGAATCAGCCCCAGCATTTT
>.|TRBJ1-6|TRBV6-5|.
CASSYSISRGNSPLHF
TGTGCCAGCAGTTACTCGATAAGCAGGGGCAATTCACCCCTCCACTTT
>.|TRBJ1-3|TRBV5-1|.
CASSLQASSGNTIYF
TGCGCCAGCAGCCTTCAAGCTTCTTCTGGAAACACCATATATTTT
>TRBD1|TRBJ1-1|TRBV6-1|few
CASSEGRYRTGGGEGIEAFF
TGTGCCAGCAGTGAAGGAAGATATCGTACAGGGGGCGGGGAAGGGATTGAAGCTTTCTTT
>.|TRBJ2-7|TRBV6-5|once
CASSLRAGATHEQYF
TGTGCCAGCAGTTTACGGGCAGGGGCCACTCACGAGCAGTACTTC
>.|TRBJ2-7|TRBV10-2|.
CASRVGGTYEQYF
TGCGCCAGCAGGGTCGGGGGAACCTACGAGCAGTACTTC
>TRBD1|TRBJ1-2|TRBV19|.
CASSPGDRGKYGYTF
TGTGCCAGTAGCCCAGGGGACAGGGGGAAGTATGGCTACACCTTC
>TRBD2|TRBJ2-2|TRBV7-9|.
CASFGGGHTGELFF
TGTGCCAGCTTCGGCGGGGGGCACACCGGGGAGCTGTTTTTT
>.|TRBJ2-7|TRBV27|.
CASSLSQRWTETYEQYF
TGTGCCAGCAGTTTGTCTCAAAGATGGACTGAAACCTACGAGCAGTACTTC
>.|TRBJ1-1|TRBV19|.
CASSIGGRGGTEAFF
TGTGCCAGTAGTATAGGGGGGAGGGGTGGCACTGAAGCTTTCTTT
>.|TRBJ2-4|TRBV5-6|.
CASSWPQGAKNIQYF
TGTGCCAGCAGCTGGCCTCAGGGGGCCAAAAACATTCAGTACTTC
>TRBD1|TRBJ1-2|TRBV15|.
CATSRYDRAEGYTF
TGTGCCACCAGCAGATACGACAGGGCTGAAGGCTACACCTTC
>TRBD2|TRBJ2-7|TRBV12-3/TRBV12-4|.
CASLSGDAYEQYF
TGTGCCAGCCTAAGCGGGGACGCCTACGAGCAGTACTTC
>.|TRBJ2-1|TRBV4-1|.
CASSPIIGYNEQFF
TGCGCCAGCAGCCCGATTATCGGGTACAATGAGCAGTTCTTC
>TRBD2|TRBJ2-1|TRBV6-6|.
CASTPIGGGYNEQFF
TGTGCCAGCACCCCTATTGGCGGGGGATACAATGAGCAGTTCTTC
>.|TRBJ1-1|TRBV5-4|few
CASSLRGGNTEAFF
TGTGCCAGCAGCTTGAGGGGGGGGAACACTGAAGCTTTCTTT
>TRBD1|TRBJ2-1|TRBV27|.
CASSLTGGLGAREQFF
TGTGCCAGCAGTCTCACAGGGGGTTTAGGCGCTCGGGAGCAGTTCTTC
>.|TRBJ1-3|TRBV9|.
CASSVAGALNTIYF
TGTGCCAGCAGCGTAGCAGGGGCGTTGAACACCATATATTTT
>.|TRBJ2-2|TRBV2|medium-sized
CASSSISPGELFF
TGTGCCAGCAGTTCTATTTCACCCGGGGAGCTGTTTTTT
>TRBD1|TRBJ2-4|TRBV5-1|.
CASRNITGTGHYIQYF
TGCGCCAGCAGAAACATCACCGGGACAGGGCATTACATTCAGTACTTC
>TRBD2|TRBJ2-2|TRBV3-1/TRBV3-2|.
CASSPRTSGKTGELFF
TGTGCCAGCAGCCCCCGGACTAGCGGGAAGACCGGGGAGCTGTTTTTT
>TRBD2|TRBJ2-3|TRBV2|.
CASSDGAGGRLDTQYF
TGTGCCAGCAGTGACGGAGCGGGGGGGCGTCTGGATACGCAGTATTTT
>.|TRBJ1-2|TRBV27|.
CASRMQGPNYGYTF
TGTGCCAGCAGGATGCAGGGGCCAAACTATGGCTACACCTTC
>.|TRBJ2-1|TRBV2|.
CASSESLWGRNNEQFF
TGTGCCAGCAGTGAGAGCTTATGGGGCAGAAACAATGAGCAGTTCTTC
>.|TRBJ2-3|TRBV9|.
CASSVSSMGDTQYF
TGTGCCAGCAGCGTCTCTTCGATGGGCGATACGCAGTATTTT
>.|TRBJ1-1|TRBV29-1|.
CIVSRGNTEAFF
TGCATCGTATCGCGGGGGAACACTGAAGCTTTCTTT
>.|TRBJ1-1|TRBV5-6|once
CASSSRQNRFTTEAFF
TGTGCCAGCAGCTCCCGACAGAACCGGTTTACCACTGAAGCTTTCTTT
>.|TRBJ1-2|TRBV6-1|.
CASSEGRDYGYTF
TGTGCCAGCAGTGAAGGCAGGGACTATGGCTACACCTTC
>TRBD1|TRBJ2-7|TRBV27|.
CASSFRQGSYEQYF
TGTGCCAGCAGTTTTCGACAGGGCTCCTACGAGCAGTACTTC
>.|TRBJ1-5|TRBV7-2|.
CASSPSSNQPQHF
TGTGCCAGCAGTCCCTCTTCCAATCAGCCCCAGCATTTT
>TRBD1|TRBJ1-2|TRBV7-9|.
CASSGTGGNYGYTF
TGTGCCAGCAGCGGGACAGGGGGAAACTATGGCTACACCTTC
>.|TRBJ1-1|TRBV30|.
CAFRGQMNTEAFF
TGTGCCTTTCGCGGACAGATGAACACTGAAGCTTTCTTT
>.|TRBJ1-1|TRBV7-9|.
CASSLDAFGGTTEAFF
TGTGCCAGCAGCTTAGACGCCTTTGGGGGGACCACTGAAGCTTTCTTT
>.|TRBJ2-3|TRBV7-8|.
CASNPGIDTQYF
TGTGCCAGCAATCCGGGAATAGATACGCAGTATTTT
>TRBD2|TRBJ2-7|TRBV29-1|.
CSVAGGTESYEQYF
TGCAGCGTCGCGGGAGGGACAGAGTCCTACGAGCAGTACTTC